Listed below are T cell receptor beta chains from one sample, sequenced in a study of early T cells in non-severe SARS-CoV-2 infection. One entry per CDR3 protein results from TCRdb running MiXCR on the 5' RACE reads. The repertoire holds approximately 50,000 distinct CDR3 sequences, with 11% as singletons. Sequencing input: whole blood. These receptors all come from an adult who was a healthcare worker with PCR-confirmed SARS-CoV-2 infection or an uninfected control (not recorded which). Both conserved end residues are part of each CDR3. D genes are given only for firm matches. Clone size, where shown, is once, few, many, or a class for clones that have expanded.

CDR3 protein: CASSALPGSSQAQYF; CDR3 DNA: TGCGCCAGCAGCGCCCTGCCGGGCTCGTCCCAGGCCCAGTACTTC; V gene: TRBV5-1; J gene: TRBJ2-5; clone size: few; D gene: NA
CDR3 protein: CASSLTSYEQYF; CDR3 DNA: TGCGCCAGCAGCCTTACCTCCTACGAGCAGTACTTC; V gene: TRBV5-1; J gene: TRBJ2-7; clone size: many; D gene: NA
CDR3 protein: CASSRDRKQETQYF; CDR3 DNA: TGTGCCAGCAGCAGAGACAGAAAACAAGAGACCCAGTACTTC; V gene: TRBV5-6; J gene: TRBJ2-5; clone size: few; D gene: NA
CDR3 protein: CASSPTGPAGNTIYF; CDR3 DNA: TGTGCCAGCAGCCCCACAGGGCCGGCTGGAAACACCATATATTTT; V gene: TRBV28; J gene: TRBJ1-3; clone size: medium-sized; D gene: NA
CDR3 protein: CASSPVDATNEKLFF; CDR3 DNA: TGCGCCAGCAGCCCGGTTGATGCAACTAATGAAAAACTGTTTTTT; V gene: TRBV5-1; J gene: TRBJ1-4; clone size: many; D gene: NA
CDR3 protein: CASSLDSRNTIYF; CDR3 DNA: TGTGCCAGCAGCTTGGACAGTCGAAACACCATATATTTT; V gene: TRBV7-9; J gene: TRBJ1-3; clone size: many; D gene: NA
CDR3 protein: CASSLSGAARETQYF; CDR3 DNA: TGCGCCAGCAGCCTTAGCGGGGCCGCACGCGAGACCCAGTACTTC; V gene: TRBV5-1; J gene: TRBJ2-5; clone size: NA; D gene: TRBD2
CDR3 protein: CASSKDCPGHNQEQYF; CDR3 DNA: TGTGCCAGCAGCAAAGATTGCCCGGGACATAATCAAGAGCAGTACTTC; V gene: TRBV21-1; J gene: TRBJ2-7; clone size: few; D gene: NA
CDR3 protein: CASSQIGRERLNEKLFF; CDR3 DNA: TGCGCCAGCAGCCAGATCGGGAGGGAGAGGCTTAATGAAAAACTGTTTTTT; V gene: TRBV4-1; J gene: TRBJ1-4; clone size: many; D gene: NA
CDR3 protein: CASSQRPAGDIQYF; CDR3 DNA: TGCGCCAGCAGCCAACGTCCAGCGGGGGACATTCAGTACTTC; V gene: TRBV4-1; J gene: TRBJ2-4; clone size: NA; D gene: TRBD2
CDR3 protein: CASSGIRNYEQYF; CDR3 DNA: TGTGCCAGCTCCGGAATAAGGAACTACGAGCAGTACTTC; V gene: TRBV7-9; J gene: TRBJ2-7; clone size: many; D gene: NA
CDR3 protein: CASTPGGTGVGEQYF; CDR3 DNA: TGTGCCAGCACCCCTGGCGGGACAGGGGTCGGGGAGCAGTACTTC; V gene: TRBV28; J gene: TRBJ2-7; clone size: NA; D gene: TRBD1
CDR3 protein: CASRARDRGEKLFF; CDR3 DNA: TGTGCCAGCAGGGCCCGGGACAGGGGGGAAAAACTGTTTTTT; V gene: TRBV7-9; J gene: TRBJ1-4; clone size: few; D gene: TRBD1
CDR3 protein: CASSLGGGDTEAFF; CDR3 DNA: TGTGCCAGCAGCTTAGGGGGCGGCGACACTGAAGCTTTCTTT; V gene: TRBV7-6; J gene: TRBJ1-1; clone size: many; D gene: NA
CDR3 protein: CASSLGQGPFARAFF; CDR3 DNA: TGTGCCAGCAGCTTGGGACAGGGCCCCTTTGCGCGAGCTTTCTTT; V gene: TRBV7-3; J gene: TRBJ1-1; clone size: NA; D gene: TRBD1
CDR3 protein: CASSSGVYNSPLHF; CDR3 DNA: TGTGCCAGCAGTTCCGGGGTGTATAATTCACCCCTCCACTTT; V gene: TRBV6-5; J gene: TRBJ1-6; clone size: NA; D gene: NA
CDR3 protein: CASSSLVPPGDVLTF; CDR3 DNA: TGTGCCAGCAGCTCCTTGGTTCCACCCGGGGACGTCCTGACTTTC; V gene: TRBV11-2; J gene: TRBJ2-6; clone size: many; D gene: NA
CDR3 protein: CASQGSPLYEQYF; CDR3 DNA: TGTGCCAGCCAGGGGTCCCCCCTCTACGAGCAGTACTTC; V gene: TRBV28; J gene: TRBJ2-7; clone size: many; D gene: NA
CDR3 protein: CASSLGTSSANEQFF; CDR3 DNA: TGTGCCAGCAGCCTAGGGACTAGCTCTGCTAATGAGCAGTTCTTC; V gene: TRBV5-6; J gene: TRBJ2-1; clone size: NA; D gene: TRBD2
CDR3 protein: CASSPLFTGGVSGELFF; CDR3 DNA: TGTGCCAGCAGCCCCCTCTTTACAGGGGGCGTCTCCGGGGAGCTGTTTTTT; V gene: TRBV7-2; J gene: TRBJ2-2; clone size: many; D gene: TRBD1
CDR3 protein: CASSEADTEQFF; CDR3 DNA: TGTGCCAGCAGTGAAGCAGACACTGAGCAGTTCTTC; V gene: TRBV2; J gene: TRBJ2-1; clone size: NA; D gene: NA
CDR3 protein: CASSYLRSATGYGYTF; CDR3 DNA: TGTGCCAGCAGTTACCTGCGGTCCGCGACGGGCTATGGCTACACCTTC; V gene: TRBV6-5; J gene: TRBJ1-2; clone size: many; D gene: NA
CDR3 protein: CASSFEDTQYF; CDR3 DNA: TGCGCCAGCAGCTTTGAGGATACGCAGTATTTT; V gene: TRBV5-1; J gene: TRBJ2-3; clone size: many; D gene: NA
CDR3 protein: CASSPSVGGRAQYF; CDR3 DNA: TGCGCCAGCAGCCCGTCCGTGGGAGGACGGGCCCAGTACTTC; V gene: TRBV4-1; J gene: TRBJ2-5; clone size: many; D gene: NA
CDR3 protein: CSAKRLQQEGYTF; CDR3 DNA: TGCAGTGCTAAAAGGCTTCAACAGGAGGGCTACACCTTC; V gene: TRBV20-1; J gene: TRBJ1-2; clone size: few; D gene: NA
CDR3 protein: CATSRAAAVEQFF; CDR3 DNA: TGTGCCACCAGCAGAGCGGCCGCAGTGGAGCAGTTCTTC; V gene: TRBV15; J gene: TRBJ2-1; clone size: NA; D gene: NA
CDR3 protein: CASSLSGPNQPQHF; CDR3 DNA: TGTGCCAGCAGCTTATCAGGGCCTAATCAGCCCCAGCATTTT; V gene: TRBV11-2; J gene: TRBJ1-5; clone size: few; D gene: NA
CDR3 protein: CASSLRDPYSPLHF; CDR3 DNA: TGTGCCAGCAGCTTACGTGACCCGTATTCACCCCTCCACTTT; V gene: TRBV13; J gene: TRBJ1-6; clone size: NA; D gene: NA
CDR3 protein: CASKEYYGYTF; CDR3 DNA: TGTGCCAGCAAAGAGTACTATGGCTACACCTTC; V gene: TRBV6-1; J gene: TRBJ1-2; clone size: NA; D gene: NA
CDR3 protein: CASSGRIGETQYF; CDR3 DNA: TGCGCCAGCAGCGGTAGGATCGGAGAGACCCAGTACTTC; V gene: TRBV10-1; J gene: TRBJ2-5; clone size: many; D gene: NA
CDR3 protein: CASSLEGVHEQYF; CDR3 DNA: TGTGCCAGCAGCTTAGAAGGGGTACACGAGCAGTACTTC; V gene: TRBV7-9; J gene: TRBJ2-7; clone size: many; D gene: NA
CDR3 protein: CSVERYEQFF; CDR3 DNA: TGCAGCGTTGAACGGTATGAGCAGTTCTTC; V gene: TRBV29-1; J gene: TRBJ2-1; clone size: many; D gene: NA
CDR3 protein: CASSSLTSGRTYEQYF; CDR3 DNA: TGTGCCAGCAGCTCCCTGACTAGCGGGAGGACCTACGAGCAGTACTTC; V gene: TRBV7-2; J gene: TRBJ2-7; clone size: few; D gene: TRBD2
CDR3 protein: CASSHTGNTEAFF; CDR3 DNA: TGTGCCAGCAGTCATACAGGAAACACTGAAGCTTTCTTT; V gene: TRBV6-2/TRBV6-3; J gene: TRBJ1-1; clone size: many; D gene: NA
CDR3 protein: CAWGTAVNYGYTF; CDR3 DNA: TGTGCCTGGGGGACGGCGGTTAACTATGGCTACACCTTC; V gene: TRBV30; J gene: TRBJ1-2; clone size: many; D gene: NA
CDR3 protein: CASSLAGTAFSPLHF; CDR3 DNA: TGTGCCAGCAGTTTAGCGGGGACGGCATTTTCACCCCTCCACTTT; V gene: TRBV27; J gene: TRBJ1-6; clone size: few; D gene: NA
CDR3 protein: CASSPPMGRGTDTQYF; CDR3 DNA: TGTGCCAGCAGTCCCCCAATGGGGCGGGGCACAGATACGCAGTATTTT; V gene: TRBV9; J gene: TRBJ2-3; clone size: NA; D gene: NA
CDR3 protein: CSATTSNKAFF; CDR3 DNA: TGCAGTGCTACCACGTCTAATAAGGCTTTCTTT; V gene: TRBV20-1; J gene: TRBJ1-1; clone size: many; D gene: NA
CDR3 protein: CASSLTSGELFF; CDR3 DNA: TGTGCCAGCAGCTTAACTAGCGGGGAGCTGTTTTTT; V gene: TRBV7-3; J gene: TRBJ2-2; clone size: many; D gene: NA
CDR3 protein: CASSFNRLSAHNEQFF; CDR3 DNA: TGTGCCAGCAGCTTCAATCGTTTATCTGCACACAATGAGCAGTTCTTC; V gene: TRBV7-8; J gene: TRBJ2-1; clone size: many; D gene: NA